Below, one T cell receptor (beta chain) is given with its context. The antigen remains undetermined. Sample-barcoded 5' priming and a J-beta primer mix drove a second PCR of about 6 to 12 cycles. TCRdb re-called the 5' RACE reads through MiXCR, storing one row per CDR3 protein. This sample carries 800,000 to 950,000 distinct CDR3 sequences, under 35% of them seen once, and the ten largest clones take more than 8.5%. This sample was included in a study of blood T cells in healthy people across ages. Findings and caveats of the study: Higher diversity and more naive CD4+ cells were features of long-lived donors, compared to aged donors.

This CDR3 comprises 15 residues. Trimming removed 3 bases from V and 2 bases from J, with 14 bases in between. Germline V lookup: CDR1 MDHEN, CDR2 SYDVKM. These data also featured in a second study, about T cells of mothers and their children. This second study says: In this cohort, donors were three healthy Caucasian mothers plus their six children. There were over 9 million TCR beta CDR3 reads from each mother and a few million from each child. Versus unrelated pairs, overlap was slightly higher in related mother-child pairs, without reaching significance.

This TCR was recovered from a woman between 40 and 50 years old in good health. The sequenced sample was blood. V and J are TRBV28 and TRBJ2-7; D perhaps matches TRBD2 (7 bases). The CDR3 region is CASSFVGGGAYEQYF. The CDR3 DNA sequence: TGTGCCAGCAGTTTTGTTGGAGGGGGGGCCTACGAGCAGTACTTC. Looking up the rest from reference TRBV28 and TRBJ2-7 gives the full variable domain: DVKVTQSSRYLVKRTGEKVFLECVQDMDHENMFWYRQDPGLGLRLIYFSYDVKMKEKGDIPEGYSVSREKKERFSLILESASTNQTSMYLCASSFVGGGAYEQYFGPGTRLTVT.